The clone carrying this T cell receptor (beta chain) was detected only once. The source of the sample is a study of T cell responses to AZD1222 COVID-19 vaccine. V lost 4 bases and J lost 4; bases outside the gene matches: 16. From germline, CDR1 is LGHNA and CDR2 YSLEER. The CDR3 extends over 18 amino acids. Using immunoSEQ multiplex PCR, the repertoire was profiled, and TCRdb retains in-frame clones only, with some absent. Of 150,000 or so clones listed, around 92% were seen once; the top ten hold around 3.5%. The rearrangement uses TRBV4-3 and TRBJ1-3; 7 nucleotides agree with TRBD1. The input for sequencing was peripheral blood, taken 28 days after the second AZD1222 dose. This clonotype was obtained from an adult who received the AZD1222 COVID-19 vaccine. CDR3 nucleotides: TGCGCCAGCAGCCGTAACAGGGGCCTACCCTCGATGGGAAACACCATATATTTT. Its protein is CASSRNRGLPSMGNTIYF.